The 16 T cell receptor beta chains given below trace back to one sample, sequenced in a study of T-cell reconstitution after alpha-beta-depleted transplantation in children. Unique molecular identifiers were used to barcode this TCRbeta library. A single record per CDR3 protein comes from TCRdb applying MiXCR to the PCR reads. The table lists hundreds of thousands of distinct CDR3 sequences, about 23% of them singletons. The sequencing here drew on PBMCs, mostly from graft donor cells, taken 360 days after TCRalphabeta/CD19-depleted stem cell transplant. Source of these receptors: a boy younger than two who had a stem cell transplant for acute myeloid leukemia, so the T cells may come from the graft donor.

There are many counts of this clonotype. V is TRBV6-5 and J is TRBJ1-5; unclear D gene. Germline loops: CDR1 MNHEY, CDR2 SVGAGI. Trimming took off 5 bases at V and 10 bases at J, with 15 bases between the two ends. This CDR3 contains 13 residues. In DNA form, the CDR3 reads TGTGCCAGCAGTCCCGGACCTCTGGAACCCCAGCATTTT. The encoded protein is CASSPGPLEPQHF.

The genes are TRBV24-1 and TRBJ2-1; a weak D match, TRBD2 (6 bases). CDR1 is KGHDR and CDR2 is SFDVKD in the germline V gene. With 7 bases removed from V and 0 bases from J, the gap between germline ends came to 9 bases. CDR3 length: 14 amino acids. CDR3 in DNA: TGTGCCACCAGCTGGGGGGACTCCTACAATGAGCAGTTCTTC. It is translated as CATSWGDSYNEQFF.

This rearrangement joins TRBV29-1 to TRBJ1-1; 8 nucleotides line up with TRBD1. The V and J ends lost 5 bases and 4 bases, in that order; junction bases with no gene match: 12. Germline CDR1 reads SQVTM; CDR2 reads ANQGSEA. The CDR3 runs 15 residues. The CDR3 nucleotides are TGCAGCGTTCAAGCCCCTCAGGGGGCGATCACTGAAGCTTTCTTT. Encoded protein: CSVQAPQGAITEAFF.

This clonotype was picked up a small number of times. This chain connects TRBV4-3 to TRBJ2-2; the D gene is possibly TRBD2 (6 bases). Trimming removed 0 bases at V and 1 base at J, with 9 bases between. CDR3 length: 16 amino acids. Germline V CDR1 and CDR2: LGHNA, YSLEER. CDR3 bases: TGCGCCAGCAGCCAAGAGGGAGGATTGAACACCGGGGAGCTGTTTTTT. Translating gives CASSQEGGLNTGELFF.

V is TRBV5-1 and J is TRBJ2-7, with D possibly matching TRBD2 (6 bases). The CDR3 has 16 residues. Trimming shortened V by 3 bases and J by 4 bases, and 20 bases separated the two germline ends. The germline CDR1 and CDR2 sequences are SGHRS and YFSETQ. This chain's CDR3 is CASSSPGLSGRYEQYF. The CDR3 coding sequence is TGCGCCAGCAGCTCGCCGGGACTCTCCGGACGTTACGAGCAGTACTTC.

This clonotype has more than one count but fewer than ten. The chain employs TRBV7-2 and TRBJ2-3; D might be TRBD2 (5 bases). Between the trimmed V and J ends, which lost 5 bases and 2 bases, there was a span of 17 bases. Per germline, CDR1 SGHTA and CDR2 FQGNSA. The CDR3 loop spans 16 amino acids. Here the CDR3 reads CASSLRPGSFTDTQYF. The CDR3 DNA reads TGTGCCAGCAGCCTACGTCCGGGGAGCTTCACAGATACGCAGTATTTT.

This clonotype appeared a few times. The genes are TRBV7-6 and TRBJ1-4, with a weak D call TRBD1 (6 bases). This CDR3 contains 14 residues. V lost 5 bases, J lost 8 bases, and 15 bases lay in between. Germline CDR1 is SGHVS and CDR2 is FNYEAQ. For the CDR3, the DNA is TGTGCCAGCAGCGTTAACAGGGATGGGGAAAAACTGTTTTTT. Translated: CASSVNRDGEKLFF.

In its sample, this clonotype was seen many times. The rearrangement joins TRBV4-3 to TRBJ2-2; 7 nucleotides line up with TRBD1. The trim removed 4 bases at V and 6 bases at J, leaving 14 bases unmatched. The CDR3 length is 17 residues. Germline values: CDR1 LGHNA, CDR2 YSLEER. In DNA, the CDR3 is TGCGCCAGCAGCCTCAAGGGGGCAGGGAGAAAGGCCGGGGAGCTGTTTTTT. Encoded protein: CASSLKGAGRKAGELFF.

There are many counts of this clonotype. One end of the junction is discordant with germline, which a read error may explain. The rearrangement joins TRBV15 to TRBJ1-6, with D perhaps matching TRBD1 (6 bases). CDR1 and CDR2 from the germline V gene are LNHNV and YYDKDF (reference sequence). The CDR3 is 14 residues long. The CDR3 spells CATSRHRENSLLHF. The CDR3, as DNA: TGTGCCACCAGCAGGCACAGGGAAAATTCACTCCTCCACTTT.

This clonotype was counted many times. CDR3 sequence reads: CASSLGAGQMAYEQYF. CDR3 nucleotides: TGCGCCAGCAGCTTGGGAGCGGGACAAATGGCCTACGAGCAGTACTTC. The chain uses TRBV5-1 and TRBJ2-7; a possible D gene is TRBD2 (7 bases). V lost 0 bases to trimming and J lost 2 bases, with 15 bases between them. The length of the CDR3 is 16 residues. Germline CDR1 reads SGHRS; CDR2 reads YFSETQ.

This clonotype has more than one count but fewer than ten. The chain recombines TRBV20-1 with TRBJ1-2; tentatively, D is TRBD1 (5 bases). Between the trimmed V and J ends, which lost 0 bases and 6 bases, there was a span of 11 bases. CDR1 and CDR2 (germline): DFQATT, SNEGSKA (reference sequence). This CDR3 has 13 amino acids. The CDR3 here is CSARDQTAHGYTF. In DNA form, the CDR3 reads TGCAGTGCTAGAGATCAGACAGCTCATGGCTACACCTTC.

This clonotype was recorded a few times. The chain couples TRBV6-1 to TRBJ2-3; 8 nucleotides line up with TRBD1. Per the germline V gene, CDR1 is MNHNS and CDR2 is SASEGT. The CDR3 length is 15 residues. V shed 3 bases and J 4 bases; nucleotides not matched to a gene: 6. The CDR3 nucleotides read TGTGCCAGCAGTGATATAGGACAGGGACCAGATACGCAGTATTTT. This sequence encodes CASSDIGQGPDTQYF.

The chain joins TRBV7-9 to TRBJ2-2; D is ambiguous. Trimming removed 5 bases from V and 9 bases from J, with 10 bases in between. CDR1 and CDR2 (germline): SEHNR, FQNEAQ (reference sequence). The length of the CDR3 is 12 residues. DNA for the CDR3: TGTGCCAGCAGCCCGCCCAGCAGGGAGCTGTTTTTT. It encodes CASSPPSRELFF.

This clonotype was recorded at least ten times. V usage is TRBV20-1 and J usage is TRBJ2-1; 9 bases fit TRBD2. Trimming cost V 0 bases and J 3 bases; bases outside gene matches: 6. The germline V gene encodes CDR1 DFQATT and CDR2 SNEGSKA (reference sequence). The CDR3 covers 16 residues. This CDR3 is CSARDPGLAYYNEQFF. The CDR3 DNA sequence: TGCAGTGCTAGAGATCCTGGACTAGCGTACTACAATGAGCAGTTCTTC.

This chain connects TRBV28 to TRBJ1-1; TRBD1 is a possible D gene (5 bases). The CDR3 covers 15 residues. Germline CDR1 and CDR2: MDHEN and SYDVKM. V was cut by 5 bases and J by 0 bases, with 13 bases left in between. The CDR3: CASSPGTVMNTEAFF. The CDR3 DNA follows: TGTGCCAGCAGTCCCGGGACGGTCATGAACACTGAAGCTTTCTTT.

This clonotype was seen many times. The CDR3 loop reads CASSPDRRETQYF. Here the CDR3 DNA reads TGTGCCAGCAGCCCCGACAGAAGAGAGACCCAGTACTTC. The chain couples TRBV11-2 to TRBJ2-5; TRBD1 might be the D (5 bases). The CDR3 runs 13 residues. V lost 5 bases, J lost 4 bases, and 11 bases lay in between. CDR1 SGHAT and CDR2 FQNNGV come from the germline V gene.